These T cell receptor beta chains were read from a single sample in a study of T-cell reconstitution after alpha-beta-depleted transplantation in children. MiXCR, run by TCRdb on the PCR reads, gives a single entry per CDR3 protein. This sample yields approximately 190,000 distinct CDR3 sequences, of which approximately 8% are seen a single time; 35% to 45% belongs to the top ten. Material: PBMCs, mostly from graft donor cells, obtained 360 days after TCRalphabeta/CD19-depleted stem cell transplant. These receptors were obtained from a male patient aged 2-10 years who had a stem cell transplant for acute myeloid leukemia, so the T cells may come from the graft donor. The CDR3 runs from the conserved cysteine through the conserved F or W. Fields, in order: CDR3 length, J gene, clone size, D gene, V gene, CDR3 protein, CDR3 DNA. A D gene is named only where the DNA matches it firmly. The size entry is marked missing in some rows and otherwise reads once, few, many or a size class.

CDR3 length: 13; J gene: TRBJ2-2; clone size: .; D gene: TRBD2; V gene: TRBV7-9; CDR3 protein: CASKRGDTGELFF; CDR3 DNA: TGTGCCAGCAAACGGGGGGACACCGGGGAGCTGTTTTTT
CDR3 length: 14; J gene: TRBJ2-1; clone size: few; D gene: .; V gene: TRBV14; CDR3 protein: CASSHMEGFNEQFF; CDR3 DNA: TGTGCCAGCAGCCATATGGAGGGATTCAATGAGCAGTTCTTC
CDR3 length: 16; J gene: TRBJ2-7; clone size: many; D gene: TRBD1; V gene: TRBV4-2; CDR3 protein: CASSQEVPTGRDEQYF; CDR3 DNA: TGTGCCAGCAGCCAAGAAGTCCCGACAGGGAGAGACGAGCAGTACTTC
CDR3 length: 14; J gene: TRBJ2-4; clone size: .; D gene: .; V gene: TRBV20-1; CDR3 protein: CSARRGLAKNIQYF; CDR3 DNA: TGCAGTGCTAGAAGGGGGTTAGCCAAAAACATTCAGTACTTC
CDR3 length: 11; J gene: TRBJ1-1; clone size: .; D gene: .; V gene: TRBV29-1; CDR3 protein: CSVNLATEAFF; CDR3 DNA: TGCAGCGTTAATTTGGCGACTGAAGCTTTCTTT
CDR3 length: 16; J gene: TRBJ2-1; clone size: few; D gene: TRBD2; V gene: TRBV18; CDR3 protein: CASSPSSGGAGDEQFF; CDR3 DNA: TGTGCCAGCTCACCAAGCAGCGGGGGGGCCGGTGATGAGCAGTTCTTC
CDR3 length: 15; J gene: TRBJ2-1; clone size: few; D gene: .; V gene: TRBV5-1; CDR3 protein: CASSGGASVNNEQFF; CDR3 DNA: TGCGCCAGCAGCGGGGGGGCTAGCGTCAACAATGAGCAGTTCTTC
CDR3 length: 14; J gene: TRBJ1-1; clone size: few; D gene: .; V gene: TRBV5-1; CDR3 protein: CASSLLPPDTEAFF; CDR3 DNA: TGCGCCAGCAGCTTGTTACCCCCGGACACTGAAGCTTTCTTT
CDR3 length: 13; J gene: TRBJ2-7; clone size: .; D gene: TRBD2; V gene: TRBV6-2/TRBV6-3; CDR3 protein: CASSSAGGDEQYF; CDR3 DNA: TGTGCCAGCAGCTCCGCGGGGGGCGACGAGCAGTACTTC
CDR3 length: 17; J gene: TRBJ2-1; clone size: .; D gene: TRBD2; V gene: TRBV28; CDR3 protein: CASSSPTSGRPYNEQFF; CDR3 DNA: TGTGCCAGCAGTTCTCCGACTAGCGGGAGACCATACAATGAGCAGTTCTTC
CDR3 length: 13; J gene: TRBJ2-1; clone size: few; D gene: .; V gene: TRBV12-3/TRBV12-4; CDR3 protein: CASSEAIAHEQFF; CDR3 DNA: TGTGCCAGCAGCGAGGCTATAGCCCATGAGCAGTTCTTC
CDR3 length: 13; J gene: TRBJ1-2; clone size: few; D gene: TRBD1; V gene: TRBV12-3/TRBV12-4; CDR3 protein: CASRGQGASGYTF; CDR3 DNA: TGTGCCAGCAGGGGACAGGGGGCCTCTGGCTACACCTTC
CDR3 length: 13; J gene: TRBJ1-1; clone size: few; D gene: .; V gene: TRBV30; CDR3 protein: CAWRTAVNTEAFF; CDR3 DNA: TGTGCCTGGAGGACGGCCGTGAACACTGAAGCTTTCTTT
CDR3 length: 15; J gene: TRBJ2-7; clone size: .; D gene: TRBD2; V gene: TRBV20-1; CDR3 protein: CSASPGTSGSYEQYF; CDR3 DNA: TGCAGTGCTAGCCCAGGGACTAGCGGCTCCTACGAGCAGTACTTC
CDR3 length: 12; J gene: TRBJ2-5; clone size: many; D gene: .; V gene: TRBV5-1; CDR3 protein: CASSGRGETQYF; CDR3 DNA: TGCGCCAGCAGCGGTAGAGGGGAGACCCAGTACTTC
CDR3 length: 13; J gene: TRBJ2-7; clone size: .; D gene: .; V gene: TRBV6-6; CDR3 protein: CASSYSSNGEQYF; CDR3 DNA: TGTGCCAGCAGTTACAGTAGCAACGGGGAGCAGTACTTC
CDR3 length: 18; J gene: TRBJ2-3; clone size: .; D gene: TRBD2; V gene: TRBV3-1; CDR3 protein: CASSQVLAGGGITDTQYF; CDR3 DNA: TGTGCCAGCAGCCAAGTCCTAGCGGGGGGGGGTATCACAGATACGCAGTATTTT
CDR3 length: 14; J gene: TRBJ2-1; clone size: .; D gene: TRBD1; V gene: TRBV7-9; CDR3 protein: CASSSRDRLNEQFF; CDR3 DNA: TGTGCCAGCAGCTCACGGGACAGACTGAATGAGCAGTTCTTC
CDR3 length: 13; J gene: TRBJ2-1; clone size: few; D gene: TRBD2; V gene: TRBV20-1; CDR3 protein: CSPRGGSGNEQFF; CDR3 DNA: TGCAGTCCACGGGGCGGGAGTGGAAATGAGCAGTTCTTC
CDR3 length: 13; J gene: TRBJ2-1; clone size: many; D gene: .; V gene: TRBV7-2; CDR3 protein: CASSLVSYNEQFF; CDR3 DNA: TGTGCCAGCAGCTTAGTGAGCTACAATGAGCAGTTCTTC
CDR3 length: 13; J gene: TRBJ2-1; clone size: few; D gene: .; V gene: TRBV7-8; CDR3 protein: CASSLARSNEQFF; CDR3 DNA: TGTGCCAGCAGCTTAGCTAGGTCGAATGAGCAGTTCTTC
CDR3 length: 13; J gene: TRBJ1-2; clone size: many; D gene: .; V gene: TRBV12-3/TRBV12-4; CDR3 protein: CASSPQVHYGYTF; CDR3 DNA: TGTGCCAGCAGCCCACAAGTCCACTATGGCTACACCTTC
CDR3 length: 14; J gene: TRBJ1-1; clone size: few; D gene: .; V gene: TRBV12-3/TRBV12-4; CDR3 protein: CASCLGGDLTEAFF; CDR3 DNA: TGTGCCAGCTGCCTGGGGGGGGATTTAACTGAAGCTTTCTTT
CDR3 length: 17; J gene: TRBJ2-1; clone size: .; D gene: .; V gene: TRBV4-3; CDR3 protein: CASSQHGNTIPYNEQFF; CDR3 DNA: TGCGCCAGCAGCCAACACGGGAATACCATTCCATACAATGAGCAGTTCTTC
CDR3 length: 17; J gene: TRBJ1-5; clone size: many; D gene: TRBD1; V gene: TRBV9; CDR3 protein: CASSGGQGTSSNQPQHF; CDR3 DNA: TGTGCCAGCAGCGGGGGACAGGGTACGAGTAGCAATCAGCCCCAGCATTTT
CDR3 length: 18; J gene: TRBJ2-7; clone size: few; D gene: TRBD2; V gene: TRBV11-2; CDR3 protein: CASSLEGAGLAGFYEQYF; CDR3 DNA: TGTGCCAGCAGCTTAGAAGGGGCAGGGCTAGCGGGATTCTACGAGCAGTACTTC
CDR3 length: 13; J gene: TRBJ1-2; clone size: .; D gene: .; V gene: TRBV7-9; CDR3 protein: CASSLAGTGGYTF; CDR3 DNA: TGTGCCAGCAGCTTAGCAGGAACGGGGGGCTACACCTTC
CDR3 length: 17; J gene: TRBJ2-1; clone size: many; D gene: TRBD1; V gene: TRBV27; CDR3 protein: CASSPKRRDREPDEQFF; CDR3 DNA: TGTGCCAGCAGTCCAAAACGCCGGGACAGGGAGCCTGATGAGCAGTTCTTC
CDR3 length: 14; J gene: TRBJ1-1; clone size: .; D gene: .; V gene: TRBV12-3/TRBV12-4; CDR3 protein: CASSFRAVNTEAFF; CDR3 DNA: TGTGCCAGCAGTTTTCGGGCAGTGAACACTGAAGCTTTCTTT
CDR3 length: 14; J gene: TRBJ1-1; clone size: many; D gene: TRBD1; V gene: TRBV12-3/TRBV12-4; CDR3 protein: CASSRPTGVAEAFF; CDR3 DNA: TGTGCCAGCAGCCGACCCACAGGGGTTGCTGAAGCTTTCTTT
CDR3 length: 15; J gene: TRBJ1-3; clone size: .; D gene: .; V gene: TRBV20-1; CDR3 protein: CSARGETLSGNTIYF; CDR3 DNA: TGCAGTGCTAGAGGCGAAACTCTCTCTGGAAACACCATATATTTT
CDR3 length: 17; J gene: TRBJ2-1; clone size: many; D gene: .; V gene: TRBV13; CDR3 protein: CASSFHNGDSSYNEQFF; CDR3 DNA: TGTGCCAGCAGCTTCCACAACGGAGACAGCTCCTACAATGAGCAGTTCTTC
CDR3 length: 13; J gene: TRBJ1-6; clone size: .; D gene: .; V gene: TRBV7-9; CDR3 protein: CASSLDRNSPLHF; CDR3 DNA: TGTGCCAGCAGCTTAGACCGGAATTCACCCCTCCACTTT